The 27 T cell receptor beta chains below come from one sample, sequenced in a study of blood T cell repertoires in COVID-19. Clones were read by immunoSEQ multiplex PCR, and TCRdb kept only the in-frame ones, dropping some. The profile shows approximately 290,000 clones, roughly 89% of them singletons. Material for sequencing was peripheral blood. These TCRs come from a woman aged 25 to 45 with COVID-19, enrolled during active disease.

The chain has TRBV6-5 and TRBJ2-3, with a weak D call TRBD2 (6 bases). The V gene's germline CDR1 is MNHEY and CDR2 SVGAGI. The CDR3 totals 12 residues. V was trimmed by 8 bases and J by 3 bases, leaving 9 bases between them. The CDR3 here is CASLGGTDTQYF. CDR3 DNA sequence: TGTGCCAGCCTCGGGGGTACAGATACGCAGTATTTT.

This chain uses TRBV5-1 with TRBJ1-2, with a weak D call TRBD1 (6 bases). The V end was cut by 4 bases, the J end by 3 bases, with 13 bases between. Germline CDR1 reads SGHRS; CDR2 reads YFSETQ. The CDR3 runs 14 residues. The CDR3 protein is CASSPWGGDYGYTF. CDR3 coding DNA: TGCGCCAGCAGCCCCTGGGGGGGCGACTATGGCTACACCTTC.

The genes are TRBV15 and TRBJ2-3; TRBD2 aligns across 13 bases. Trimming cost V 1 base and J 4 bases; bases outside gene matches: 8. The germline CDR1 and CDR2 sequences are LNHNV and YYDKDF (reference sequence). This CDR3 spans 18 amino acids. CDR3 bases: TGTGCCACCAGCAGAGGAGGGACTAGCGGGGTTAAGGCAGATACGCAGTATTTT. It codes for CATSRGGTSGVKADTQYF.

V gene TRBV18 combines with J gene TRBJ1-2, with a possible D match to TRBD1 (6 bases). Germline CDR1 is KGHSH and CDR2 is LQKENI. The ends were cut back, 1 base at V and 7 bases at J, with 19 bases in the middle. This CDR3 has 16 amino acids. CDR3 DNA: TGTGCCAGCTCACCACGCTCGGGGGGCCCCTTGGGTGGCTACACCTTC. It yields the protein CASSPRSGGPLGGYTF.

The chain is built from TRBV5-1 and TRBJ1-1; TRBD1 is a possible D gene (6 bases). CDR1 SGHRS and CDR2 YFSETQ come from the germline V gene. V lost 4 bases, J lost 1 base, and 14 bases lay in between. The CDR3 is 15 amino acids. Here the CDR3 reads CASSLGWGRNTEAFF. The CDR3, as DNA: TGCGCCAGCAGCCTCGGGTGGGGGCGGAACACTGAAGCTTTCTTT. Supplemented by reference TRBV5-1 and TRBJ1-1, the full variable domain reads KAGVTQTPRYLIKTRGQQVTLSCSPISGHRSVSWYQQTPGQGLQFLFEYFSETQRNKGNFPGRFSGRQFSNSRSEMNVSTLELGDSALYLCASSLGWGRNTEAFFGQGTRLTVV.

The CDR3 sequence is CASSKTRGGRNQPQHF. The DNA for the CDR3 is TGTGCCAGCAGCAAAACCAGGGGAGGGCGCAATCAGCCCCAGCATTTT. The rearrangement joins TRBV6-6 to TRBJ1-5; a possible D gene is TRBD1 (6 bases). The germline V gene has CDR1 MNHNY and CDR2 SVGAGI (reference sequence). CDR3 length: 16 residues. Trimming shortened V by 6 bases and J by 2 bases, and 17 bases separated the two germline ends.

The chain employs TRBV2 and TRBJ1-6; tentatively, D is TRBD1 (5 bases). CDR1 and CDR2 from the germline V gene are SNHLY and FYNNEI. The CDR3 runs 16 residues. Trimming removed 7 bases at V and 1 base at J, with 14 bases between. CDR3: CASMTGRGSYNSPLHF. The CDR3 nucleotides read TGTGCCAGCATGACCGGGAGGGGATCCTATAATTCACCCCTCCACTTT.

The chain combines TRBV5-6 with TRBJ1-5, with D hard to call. V was shortened by 1 base and J by 2 bases, with 13 bases between the two germline ends. This CDR3 comprises 16 residues. Germline values: CDR1 SGHDT, CDR2 YYEEEE. As DNA, the CDR3 is TGTGCCAGCAGCTTGTCCCGACCCGGGGGCAATCAGCCCCAGCATTTT. It yields the protein CASSLSRPGGNQPQHF.

The chain couples TRBV10-2 to TRBJ2-7; maybe TRBD1 (5 bases). V was cut by 7 bases and J by 0 bases, with 16 bases left in between. This CDR3 comprises 15 residues. The germline V gene encodes CDR1 WSHSY and CDR2 SAAADI. The CDR3 spells CASTPRQISSYEQYF. CDR3 coding DNA: TGCGCCAGCACCCCTCGACAGATTTCCTCCTACGAGCAGTACTTC.

This chain connects TRBV6-5 to TRBJ1-2, with 9 bases identical to TRBD1. The germline gives CDR1 MNHEY, CDR2 SVGAGI. Trimming at V came to 0 bases and at J to 6 bases, leaving 5 bases not matched to a gene. There are 15 residues in the CDR3. The CDR3 nucleotides are TGTGCCAGCAGTTACTCAAACAGGGGGCAGGATGGCTACACCTTC. Amino acids: CASSYSNRGQDGYTF.

The chain links TRBV28 to TRBJ2-5; 12 bases line up with TRBD2. Germline V gives CDR1 MDHEN, CDR2 SYDVKM. Trimming removed 8 bases from V and 4 bases from J; junction bases left unmatched: 8. This CDR3 has 15 amino acids. The CDR3 DNA reads as TGTGCCAGCTTACTAGCGGGGGGCCGAGGAGAGACCCAGTACTTC. This sequence encodes CASLLAGGRGETQYF.

This sequence joins TRBV4-1 and TRBJ1-1, with 9 positions matching TRBD1. The length of the CDR3 is 16 residues. J gave up 2 bases and V 6 bases, and 10 bases lay outside the gene matches. Germline V CDR1 and CDR2: MGHRA, YSYEKL. The CDR3: CASSQRTGATNTEAFF. CDR3 nucleotide sequence: TGCGCCAGCAGTCAGCGGACAGGGGCTACCAACACTGAAGCTTTCTTT.

The rearrangement joins TRBV4-2 to TRBJ1-2; 9 bases match TRBD1. This CDR3 spans 16 amino acids. V shed 4 bases and J 6 bases; nucleotides not matched to a gene: 12. Germline-derived CDR1 and CDR2 are LGHNA and YNFKEQ. The CDR3 region is CASSRLRRDREDGYTF. Here the CDR3 DNA reads TGTGCCAGCAGCCGCCTCAGGAGGGACAGGGAGGATGGCTACACCTTC.

This clone was seen at least ten times. The rearrangement links TRBV27 to TRBJ1-2; D ambiguous. The germline V and J ends were trimmed by 3 bases and 5 bases, with 10 bases remaining between them. The CDR3 runs 13 residues. Per germline, CDR1 MNHEY and CDR2 SMNVEV (reference sequence). CDR3 bases: TGTGCCAGCAGTTTTTTGGGGAGTTATGGCTACACCTTC. This gives the protein CASSFLGSYGYTF.

This sequence joins TRBV6-5 and TRBJ2-4, with D possibly matching TRBD2 (7 bases). V dropped 8 bases and J dropped 8 bases, with 19 bases sitting between them. Germline loops: CDR1 MNHEY, CDR2 SVGAGI. The CDR3 is made up of 14 amino acids. As DNA, the CDR3 is TGTGCCAGCGTGGGGGGGGCCCTCGGGGACATTCAGTACTTC. It codes for CASVGGALGDIQYF.

This CDR3 reads CASSSPGQGYEQYF. The CDR3 nucleotides read TGTGCCAGCAGCTCCCCGGGACAGGGGTACGAGCAGTACTTC. The chain uses TRBV5-6 and TRBJ2-7, with 10 positions matching TRBD1. Trimming took 3 bases from V and 4 from J; bases not matched to a gene: 4. This CDR3 has 14 residues. The germline V gene has CDR1 SGHDT and CDR2 YYEEEE.

To note about this clone: The same CDR3 is also encoded by other DNA sequences in this sample. The chain carries TRBV5-1 and TRBJ2-5, with D tentatively TRBD1 (5 bases). V was clipped by 2 bases and J by 5 bases, with 10 bases between them. Germline-derived CDR1 and CDR2 are SGHRS and YFSETQ. The CDR3 is 13 residues long. The CDR3 DNA is TGCGCCAGCAGCTTAGGGGTCGGGGAGACCCAGTACTTC. This gives the protein CASSLGVGETQYF.

The genes are TRBV3-1 (or the pseudogene TRBV3-2) and TRBJ2-2; weak D call: TRBD2 (5 bases). The CDR3 contains 16 residues. CDR1 and CDR2 (germline): LGHDT, YNNKEL (reference sequence). V shed 4 bases and J shed 6 bases, with 18 bases lying between them. CDR3 protein: CASSPNPPSSPGELFF. Here the CDR3 DNA reads TGTGCCAGCAGCCCCAATCCCCCTAGCTCCCCCGGGGAGCTGTTTTTT.

This chain connects TRBV5-5 to TRBJ1-4, with TRBD1 matching 7 bases. Germline CDR1 SGHKS, CDR2 YYEKEE (reference sequence). V was clipped by 4 bases and J by 8 bases; unmatched bases: 11. This CDR3 is 15 amino acids long. CDR3 sequence (DNA): TGTGCCAGCAGCGGGGGACAGTCCTCCCGGGAAAAACTGTTTTTT. It translates to CASSGGQSSREKLFF.

This clone was found once. The J gene is TRBJ1-1, the V gene TRBV20-1; a possible D gene is TRBD1 (6 bases). Per the germline V gene, CDR1 is DFQATT and CDR2 is SNEGSKA (reference sequence). Trimming removed 6 bases from V and 8 bases from J, with 13 bases in between. This CDR3 has 11 residues. CDR3 nucleotide sequence: TGCAGTGCCGTTGGGGGCGCGGAAGCTTTCTTT. Protein sequence: CSAVGGAEAFF.

The rearrangement uses TRBV18 and TRBJ2-7; 8 bases line up with TRBD2. V lost 3 bases and J lost 7; bases outside the gene matches: 5. This CDR3 is 13 amino acids long. The germline V gene has CDR1 KGHSH and CDR2 LQKENI. As DNA, the CDR3 is TGTGCCAGCTCACCCTGGCGGGGGGATGAGCAGTACTTC. It translates to CASSPWRGDEQYF.

The rearrangement links TRBV28 to TRBJ1-2; no clear D gene. Trimming took off 2 bases at V and 7 bases at J, with 8 bases between the two ends. The germline gives CDR1 MDHEN, CDR2 SYDVKM. The CDR3 length is 12 residues. CDR3 in amino acids: CASSLSPAGYTF. The CDR3, as DNA: TGTGCCAGCAGTTTAAGCCCCGCTGGCTACACCTTC.

The chain recombines TRBV28 with TRBJ1-2; 11 bases are shared with TRBD1. This CDR3 is 14 amino acids long. Looked up from germline, CDR1 is MDHEN and CDR2 is SYDVKM. The V gene end was trimmed by 6 bases and the J gene end by 7 bases; junction bases not matched to a gene: 7. The CDR3 DNA reads as TGTGCCAGCAGACAAGGACAGGGGGCGCGTGGCTACACCTTC. It is translated as CASRQGQGARGYTF.

V usage is TRBV11-2 and J usage is TRBJ1-5; D perhaps matches TRBD1 (5 bases). The CDR3 runs 16 residues. Germline CDR1 reads SGHAT; CDR2 reads FQNNGV. Trimming took off 4 bases at V and 3 bases at J, with 16 bases between the two ends. For the CDR3, the DNA is TGTGCCAGCAGCTCAACCGGGACTGAACTCAATCAGCCCCAGCATTTT. Amino acids: CASSSTGTELNQPQHF.

The V and J genes are TRBV6-5 and TRBJ1-2; possible D gene TRBD1, 5 bases. This CDR3 contains 15 residues. CDR1 MNHEY and CDR2 SVGAGI come from the germline V gene. The V end lost 0 bases, the J end lost 6 bases, and 14 bases lay between the germline ends. CDR3 loop: CASSYSVTTVNGYTF. For the CDR3, the DNA is TGTGCCAGCAGTTACTCGGTAACGACAGTAAATGGCTACACCTTC.

The V gene is TRBV5-4, the J gene TRBJ2-3, with a weak D call TRBD2 (5 bases). This CDR3 comprises 16 residues. Deletions cut 0 bases from V and 6 bases from J, with 17 bases between. Per germline, CDR1 SGHNT and CDR2 YYREEE (reference sequence). The CDR3 nucleotides read TGTGCCAGCAGCTTGGACAGCGGCCCGACTGGGGATACGCAGTATTTT. It yields the protein CASSLDSGPTGDTQYF. The full variable domain, rest sourced from reference TRBV5-4 and TRBJ2-3, is ETGVTQSPTHLIKTRGQQVTLRCSSQSGHNTVSWYQQALGQGPQFIFQYYREEENGRGNFPPRFSGLQFPNYSSELNVNALELDDSALYLCASSLDSGPTGDTQYFGPGTRLTVL.

The V call is TRBV18, the J call TRBJ1-1; 7 nucleotides align to TRBD1. Germline CDR1 KGHSH, CDR2 LQKENI. The J segment lost 6 bases and the V segment lost 8 bases, leaving 12 bases of the junction unmatched. CDR3 length equals 14 residues. The chain's CDR3 is CASTKRGGYPEAFF. The CDR3 DNA is TGTGCCAGCACCAAGAGAGGGGGCTATCCTGAAGCTTTCTTT.